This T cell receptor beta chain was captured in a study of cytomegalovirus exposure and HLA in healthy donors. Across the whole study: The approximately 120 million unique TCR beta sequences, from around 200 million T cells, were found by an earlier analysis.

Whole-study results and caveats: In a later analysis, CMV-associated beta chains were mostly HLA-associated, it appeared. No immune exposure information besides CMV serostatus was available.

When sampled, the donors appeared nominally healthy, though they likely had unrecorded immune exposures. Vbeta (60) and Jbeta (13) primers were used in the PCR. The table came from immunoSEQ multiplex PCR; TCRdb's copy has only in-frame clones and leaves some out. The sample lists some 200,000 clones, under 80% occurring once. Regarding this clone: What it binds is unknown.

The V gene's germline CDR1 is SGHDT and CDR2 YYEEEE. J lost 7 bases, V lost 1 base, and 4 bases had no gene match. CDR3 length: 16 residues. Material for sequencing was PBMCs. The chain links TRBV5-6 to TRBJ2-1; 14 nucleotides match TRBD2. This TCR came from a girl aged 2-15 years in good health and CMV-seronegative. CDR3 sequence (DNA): TGTGCCAGCAGCTTGTCCGGGACTAGCGGGAGTAATGAGCAGTTCTTC. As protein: CASSLSGTSGSNEQFF.